Included here is one TCR beta chain sequence, with context. This entry comes from a study of blood T cell repertoires in COVID-19. About the study: Whether acute or convalescent, the COVID-19 samples came from the United States, Italy and Spain. T cells, B-cell-depleted T cells, or PBMCs provided the cDNA or gDNA that served as material.

How the authors handled the data: Estimation of nucleated cell counts relied on the amplification of reference gene primers. The data were produced by immunoSEQ multiplex PCR, yet TCRdb's version contains in-frame clones alone and is incomplete. Clonal size and the V and J genes are those of that table, whereas D and trimming came from the DNA. The table lists some 45,000 clones, about 76% of them singletons, with 8.5% to 9% in the top ten. This TCR was recovered from a man between 65 and 79 years old with active or convalescent COVID-19. Material: peripheral blood.

CDR3 bases: TGCGCCAGCAGCGACGGGACAGGGCCCCAAGAGACCCAGTACTTC. Amino acid sequence: CASSDGTGPQETQYF. This chain uses TRBV5-1 with TRBJ2-5, with 9 positions matching TRBD1. CDR1 SGHRS and CDR2 YFSETQ come from the germline V gene. The trim removed 4 bases at V and 1 base at J, leaving 5 bases unmatched. CDR3 length: 15 amino acids.